The entry that follows covers one TCR beta chain sequence. The source of the sample is a study of blood T cell repertoires in COVID-19. For the study at large: Material from acute and convalescent COVID-19 was sourced from the United States, Italy and Spain. In each case, the material was cDNA or gDNA derived from T cells, B-cell-depleted T cells, or PBMCs.

In the original processing: Amplifying reference gene primers gave estimates of nucleated cell counts. Profiled with immunoSEQ multiplex PCR; TCRdb holds only in-frame clones, not every one. The V and J calls and clone size are taken from that table; D and trimming were inferred from the DNA. The table includes about 140,000 clones, 76% detected once. Per germline, CDR1 MNHEY and CDR2 SVGAGI. The V and J ends lost 1 base and 11 bases respectively, with 8 bases between them. This CDR3 spans 11 amino acids. The rearrangement links TRBV6-5 to TRBJ1-1; D gene uncertain. The sequenced material came from peripheral blood. The receptor was derived from a woman older than 75 with active or convalescent COVID-19. CDR3 DNA sequence: TGTGCCAGCAGTTACTTCAACCGGGCTTTCTTT. Translating it yields CASSYFNRAFF.